This passage covers 5 T cell receptor beta chains from one sample sequenced in a study of monozygotic twins with inflammatory bowel disease. TCRdb reanalyzed the 5' RACE reads and collapses them to one entry per CDR3 protein, without DNA. This repertoire comprises some 330,000 distinct CDR3 sequences; its ten largest clones make up 5.6%. What was sequenced was blood. These receptors all come from a human donor with ulcerative colitis or Crohn's disease, or a healthy co-twin of an affected twin (not recorded which).

This chain uses TRBV25-1 with TRBJ2-5; lacking DNA, the TRBD1 call made by TCRdb goes unchecked. This CDR3 contains 14 residues. Germline V gene data show CDR1 as MGHDK and CDR2 as SYGVNS. This CDR3 reads CASSEPRGQETQYF.

The chain joins TRBV4-3 to TRBJ2-1; TCRdb names TRBD2, which stays unverified in the absence of DNA. Germline CDR1 LGHNA, CDR2 YSLEER. The CDR3 totals 15 residues. CDR3 sequence: CASSPDSGVYNEQFF.

The rearrangement joins TRBV12-3 or TRBV12-4 to TRBJ2-7; no DNA is available, so the TRBD1 call from TCRdb remains unchecked. The CDR3 extends over 14 amino acids. CDR3: CASRGPGVFTAQYF.

The rearrangement links TRBV12-3 or TRBV12-4 to TRBJ2-2; the D call of TRBD2 rests on TCRdb alone, since no DNA is present to check it. The CDR3 is made up of 14 amino acids. This CDR3 is CASNPQTYTGELFF.

This chain connects TRBV6-4 to TRBJ1-1; there is no DNA to check the TCRdb D call of TRBD1. From germline, CDR1 is MRHNA and CDR2 SNTAGT. There are 14 residues in the CDR3. The CDR3: CASSETDRGPEAFF.